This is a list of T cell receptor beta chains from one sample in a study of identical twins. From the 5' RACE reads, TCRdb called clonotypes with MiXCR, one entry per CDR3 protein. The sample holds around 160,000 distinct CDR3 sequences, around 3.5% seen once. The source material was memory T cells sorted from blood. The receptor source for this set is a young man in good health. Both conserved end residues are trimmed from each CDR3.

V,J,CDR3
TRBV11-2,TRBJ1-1,ASSFGWGSPRSNEAF
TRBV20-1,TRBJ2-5,SARPIAGGETQY
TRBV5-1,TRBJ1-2,ASSLGDRGTPNYGYT
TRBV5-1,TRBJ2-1,ASSWDSSSYNEQF
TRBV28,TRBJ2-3,ASTLQGGTQY
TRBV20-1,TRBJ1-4,SASPTGTGGEKLF
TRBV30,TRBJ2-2,AWSVLGGELF
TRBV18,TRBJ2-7,ASSPRGRYYEQY
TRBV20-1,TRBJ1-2,SARDFQGMMDYGYT
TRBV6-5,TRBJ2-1,ASSYGDSSYNEQF
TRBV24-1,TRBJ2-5,ATRGLGSETQY
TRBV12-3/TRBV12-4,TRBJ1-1,ASSPGQRNTEAF
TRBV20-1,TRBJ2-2,SARTSSGNTGELF
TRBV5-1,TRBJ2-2,ASSLAYTGELF
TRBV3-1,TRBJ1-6,ASSLGQYNSPLH
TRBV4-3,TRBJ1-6,ASSQGTGIDSPLH
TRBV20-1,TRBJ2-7,SARLDRAPYEQY
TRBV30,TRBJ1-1,AWEARQGWNTEAF
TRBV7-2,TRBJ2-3,ASSSVISSTDTQY
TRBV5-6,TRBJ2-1,ASSKGLAGGDEQF
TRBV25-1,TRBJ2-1,ASSDNFFRGQF
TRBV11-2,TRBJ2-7,ASSLRIAGYEQY
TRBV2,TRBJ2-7,ASSVGQGFEQY
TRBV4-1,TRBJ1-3,ASSQEGSSGNTIY
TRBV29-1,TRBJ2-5,SVETLSLRGGGRETQY
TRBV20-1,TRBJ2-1,SARGPKNEQF
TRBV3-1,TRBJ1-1,ASSPPSNTEAF
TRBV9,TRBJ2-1,ASSVAYRGLYNEQF
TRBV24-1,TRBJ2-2,ATSDLVTGELF
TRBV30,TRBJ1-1,AWSVPDRRTEAF
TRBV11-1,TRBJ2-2,ASSYGRFLSGELF
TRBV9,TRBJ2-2,ASSVAASEGGELF
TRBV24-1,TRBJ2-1,ATSAGTGRELAGGLPNEQF
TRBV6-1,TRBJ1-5,ASSPGYGGSNQPQH
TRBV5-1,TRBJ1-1,ASKWGRRLRNTEAF